This T cell receptor beta chain was identified during a study of identical twins. V dropped 5 bases and J dropped 14 bases, with 14 bases sitting between them. CDR1 SQVTM and CDR2 ANQGSEA come from the germline V gene. This CDR3 is built from 10 residues. Healthy Caucasians, and only they, were the donors. A template switching step contributed a universal primer site, while unique molecular identifiers were present in the cDNA. TCRdb called the 5' RACE reads again in MiXCR, with one record for every CDR3 protein. The table has around 510,000 distinct CDR3 sequences, 13% to 15% seen once. Only a few counts were recorded for this clonotype. Its target is not known. Whole-study results and caveats: The conclusions drew on cross-sectional statistical analysis instead of tracking the same donors. Whereas memory repertoires showed no such difference, abundant cord blood beta clonotypes carried fewer insertions.

This same sample was also taken into another study, of yellow fever vaccine responses in identical twins.

The sample comprised CD4+ T cells sorted from blood. The chain is built from TRBV29-1 and TRBJ2-3, with D tentatively TRBD1 or TRBD2 (5 bases each). The receptor was isolated from a woman aged 18-35 years in good health. For the CDR3, the DNA is TGCAGCGTTACCGGGACCCGCACGTATTTT. Its translation: CSVTGTRTYF.